A single sample gave rise to the 17 T cell receptor beta chains below, sequenced in a study of beta chain features in type 1 diabetes. Findings and limits, study-wide: All four CD4+ subsets of Type 1 diabetes patients contained TCRB CDR3s that were moderately but significantly shorter.

These receptors' antigens are unknown. Expressed TCRB transcripts were sequenced because the entire RNA isolate underwent reverse transcription. Sequencing used immunoSEQ multiplex PCR; TCRdb keeps in-frame clones, though not all of them. Among around 160,000 clones, 8% to 9.5% were seen once, and the ten largest hold more than 0.5%. Sequences were obtained from central memory CD4+ T cells from blood. The receptor set was obtained from a woman aged 18 to 35 with type 1 diabetes.

The chain carries TRBV28 and TRBJ1-1; 8 bases align to TRBD1. The junction had 6 bases not matched to a gene; V was cut back by 5 bases and J by 1 base. CDR1 and CDR2 from the germline V gene are MDHEN and SYDVKM. CDR3 length equals 15 residues. The CDR3 DNA is TGTGCCAGCAGTACTGCAGGGGGCCCGAACACTGAAGCTTTCTTT. Translating gives CASSTAGGPNTEAFF.

Only a few counts were recorded for this clone. The rearrangement uses TRBV7-2 and TRBJ1-1, with a weak D call TRBD1 (5 bases). CDR1 is SGHTA, CDR2 FQGNSA, per germline. V dropped 3 bases and J dropped 3 bases, with 11 bases sitting between them. The CDR3 is 14 amino acids. The CDR3 reads CASSFQGSDTEAFF. CDR3 DNA sequence: TGTGCCAGCAGCTTCCAGGGATCAGACACTGAAGCTTTCTTT.

This chain uses TRBV28 with TRBJ2-7; 9 bases map to TRBD2. V was pared by 6 bases and J by 3 bases, with 9 bases of the junction left unmatched. Per the germline V gene, CDR1 is MDHEN and CDR2 is SYDVKM. This CDR3 is built from 15 residues. CDR3: CASSLGASGDYEQYF. The CDR3 DNA is TGTGCCAGCAGCTTGGGGGCTAGCGGGGACTACGAGCAGTACTTC.

The genes are TRBV27 and TRBJ2-4; a possible D gene is TRBD1 (5 bases). This CDR3 has 16 amino acids. Germline CDR1 and CDR2: MNHEY and SMNVEV (reference sequence). V lost 0 bases to trimming and J lost 1 base, with 10 bases between them. The DNA for the CDR3 is TGTGCCAGCAGTTTATCTCCAGGGTTCGCCAAAAACATTCAGTACTTC. Its protein product is CASSLSPGFAKNIQYF.

This chain uses TRBV11-2 with TRBJ2-7; maybe TRBD1 (8 bases). There are 16 residues in the CDR3. V was trimmed by 6 bases and J by 1 base, leaving 19 bases between them. Looked up from germline, CDR1 is SGHAT and CDR2 is FQNNGV. The CDR3 DNA reads as TGTGCCAGCAGATCAACCACAGGGGGGGAATCCTACGAGCAGTACTTC. Amino acids: CASRSTTGGESYEQYF.

This clone was observed at least ten times. The identical CDR3 is also encoded by other nucleotide sequences in the sample. V and J are TRBV2 and TRBJ2-1; TRBD2 matches 7 bases. CDR1 and CDR2 from the germline V gene are SNHLY and FYNNEI. J lost 10 bases, V lost 6 bases, and 6 bases had no gene match. The CDR3 length is 12 residues. Written as DNA, the CDR3 is TGTGCCAGCAGCACGGGGGGAAACGAGCAGTTCTTC. Translation: CASSTGGNEQFF.

This CDR3 is CASSFEGRLFF. In DNA, the CDR3 is TGTGCCAGCAGTTTTGAGGGAAGGCTGTTTTTT. This chain connects TRBV28 to TRBJ2-2, with D maybe TRBD2 (5 bases). With 3 bases removed from V and 13 bases from J, the gap between germline ends came to 9 bases. This CDR3 comprises 11 residues. Germline assignment: CDR1 MDHEN and CDR2 SYDVKM. Full variable domain (outside the CDR3, taken from reference TRBV28 and TRBJ2-2): DVKVTQSSRYLVKRTGEKVFLECVQDMDHENMFWYRQDPGLGLRLIYFSYDVKMKEKGDIPEGYSVSREKKERFSLILESASTNQTSMYLCASSFEGRLFFGEGSRLTVL.

This clone was picked up a small number of times. The chain couples TRBV19 to TRBJ2-5; 9 bases align to TRBD2. The CDR3 runs 12 residues. Germline lookup yields CDR1 LNHDA and CDR2 SQIVND (reference sequence). The DNA for the CDR3 is TGTAGTAGCGGGGGTATGGGGGAGACCCAGTACTTC. It specifies CSSGGMGETQYF.

CDR3 loop: CATTLQGDEKLFF. The DNA of the CDR3 is TGTGCCACCACTCTACAGGGAGATGAAAAACTGTTTTTT. The J gene is TRBJ1-4, the V gene TRBV19; D is possibly TRBD1 (6 bases). From germline, CDR1 is LNHDA and CDR2 SQIVND (reference sequence). The CDR3 consists of 13 residues. Deletions cut 10 bases from V and 6 bases from J, with 15 bases between.

This clone was seen a handful of times. CDR3 bases: TGCGCCAGCAGCCCGCAGTGGGGGGAGGAACGGGAGCAGTTCTTC. Protein product: CASSPQWGEEREQFF. The V gene is TRBV4-3, the J gene TRBJ2-1; a possible D gene is TRBD2 (6 bases). The ends were cut back, 4 bases at V and 10 bases at J, with 20 bases in the middle. There are 15 residues in the CDR3. Germline V CDR1 and CDR2: LGHNA, YSLEER.

In the case of this clone: The junction departs from germline at one end; a sequencing error may be responsible. The chain uses TRBV10-3 and TRBJ2-7, with TRBD1 matching 9 bases. The CDR3 has 11 amino acids. CDR1 is ENHRY, CDR2 SYGVKD, per germline. CDR3 sequence reads: CATWDRVMGDF. The DNA of the CDR3 is TGTGCCACCTGGGACAGGGTTATGGGGGATTTC.

This clone was detected ten times or more. The rearrangement links TRBV6-4 to TRBJ2-1, with D uncertain. From germline, CDR1 is MRHNA and CDR2 SNTAGT. The CDR3 is 12 amino acids. The germline V and J ends were trimmed by 8 bases and 5 bases, with 10 bases remaining between them. CDR3 sequence reads: CASPRADNEQFF. The CDR3 nucleotides read TGTGCCAGCCCTAGAGCTGACAATGAGCAGTTCTTC.

V and J are TRBV5-4 and TRBJ2-7; D gene ambiguous. The V end was cut by 0 bases, the J end by 5 bases, with 6 bases between. There are 12 residues in the CDR3. CDR1 and CDR2 from the germline V gene are SGHNT and YYREEE (reference sequence). This chain's CDR3 is CASSLDFNEQYF. The CDR3 nucleotides are TGTGCCAGCAGCTTGGATTTTAACGAGCAGTACTTC.

The chain has TRBV28 and TRBJ1-2, with no clear D. CDR1 is MDHEN and CDR2 is SYDVKM in the germline V gene. V was trimmed by 6 bases and J by 8 bases, leaving 10 bases between them. CDR3 length: 11 amino acids. CDR3 bases: TGTGCCAGCAGCGCGCATTGGGGCTACACCTTC. As protein: CASSAHWGYTF.

This rearrangement joins TRBV5-1 to TRBJ2-5, with TRBD2 identical over 11 bases. The CDR3 has 19 amino acids. Germline V gene data show CDR1 as SGHRS and CDR2 as YFSETQ. J lost 2 bases, V lost 0 bases, and 12 bases had no gene match. The CDR3 sequence: CASSLDPPTSGVSQETQYF. The DNA of the CDR3 is TGCGCCAGCAGCTTGGACCCCCCGACTAGCGGGGTATCACAAGAGACCCAGTACTTC.

This clone was detected a few times. The chain is built from TRBV5-1 and TRBJ2-3; 11 nucleotides align to TRBD2. The CDR3 covers 16 residues. Losses at the gene ends were 4 bases for V and 2 bases for J; bases not matched to a gene: 6. Germline V gene data show CDR1 as SGHRS and CDR2 as YFSETQ. The CDR3 here is CASSPGTSGITDTQYF. Written as DNA, the CDR3 is TGCGCCAGCAGCCCCGGGACTAGCGGCATCACAGATACGCAGTATTTT. The entire variable domain, with the rest obtained from reference TRBV5-1 and TRBJ2-3, is as follows: KAGVTQTPRYLIKTRGQQVTLSCSPISGHRSVSWYQQTPGQGLQFLFEYFSETQRNKGNFPGRFSGRQFSNSRSEMNVSTLELGDSALYLCASSPGTSGITDTQYFGPGTRLTVL.

The chain has TRBV25-1 and TRBJ1-4; TRBD1 matches 7 bases. The CDR3 is 14 amino acids. CDR1 MGHDK and CDR2 SYGVNS come from the germline V gene. Germline trimming cut 2 bases from V and 8 bases from J; bases unmatched to any gene: 5. The CDR3 coding sequence is TGTGCCAGCAGTGAAACAGGGGCTGGGGAAAAACTGTTTTTT. It yields the protein CASSETGAGEKLFF.